The 5 T cell receptor beta chains given below trace back to one sample, sequenced in a study of technical replicates of blood from a handful of donors. Clones were read by immunoSEQ multiplex PCR, and TCRdb kept only the in-frame ones, dropping some. The table has over 70,000 clones, roughly 90% seen once. Sequencing was done on a sample of T cells isolated from PBMCs. The receptors stem from a human donor in good health.

The J gene is TRBJ1-5, the V gene TRBV18; D gene uncertain. Between the trimmed V and J ends, which lost 6 bases and 5 bases, there was a span of 14 bases. The CDR3 has 14 residues. Germline CDR1 KGHSH, CDR2 LQKENI. CDR3 protein: CASSGDSIYQPQHF. The CDR3 DNA is TGTGCCAGCTCCGGTGACTCCATCTATCAGCCCCAGCATTTT. The variable domain in full, with the rest retrieved from reference TRBV18 and TRBJ1-5, is NAGVMQNPRHLVRRRGQEARLRCSPMKGHSHVYWYRQLPEEGLKFMVYLQKENIIDESGMPKERFSAEFPKEGPSILRIQQVVRGDSAAYFCASSGDSIYQPQHFGDGTRLSIL.

The chain employs TRBV7-2 and TRBJ2-1; tentatively, D is TRBD2 (5 bases). V was trimmed by 5 bases and J by 0 bases, leaving 5 bases between them. Germline CDR1 and CDR2: SGHTA and FQGNSA. This CDR3 has 13 amino acids. Here the CDR3 reads CASSGSSYNEQFF. The CDR3 nucleotides are TGTGCCAGCAGCGGGAGCTCCTACAATGAGCAGTTCTTC.

V is TRBV5-1 and J is TRBJ1-1; the D gene is possibly TRBD1 (6 bases). This CDR3 is built from 12 residues. Germline assignment: CDR1 SGHRS and CDR2 YFSETQ. V dropped 0 bases and J dropped 11 bases, with 11 bases sitting between them. The CDR3 sequence is CASSLEPGVAFF. The CDR3 nucleotides read TGCGCCAGCAGCTTGGAGCCAGGGGTCGCTTTCTTT. The full variable domain, rest sourced from reference TRBV5-1 and TRBJ1-1, is KAGVTQTPRYLIKTRGQQVTLSCSPISGHRSVSWYQQTPGQGLQFLFEYFSETQRNKGNFPGRFSGRQFSNSRSEMNVSTLELGDSALYLCASSLEPGVAFFGQGTRLTVV.

The chain uses TRBV7-2 and TRBJ2-2, with 8 bases that match TRBD2. From germline, CDR1 is SGHTA and CDR2 FQGNSA. The CDR3 has 16 amino acids. Unmatched junction bases numbered 3, after V lost 3 bases and J lost 0 bases. The CDR3 bases are TGTGCCAGCAGCTTGCGAGCGGGAGCGAACACCGGGGAGCTGTTTTTT. Protein sequence: CASSLRAGANTGELFF.

V and J are TRBV9 and TRBJ1-1, with a weak D call TRBD1 (6 bases). V was cut by 3 bases and J by 7 bases, with 10 bases left in between. Germline CDR1 and CDR2: SGDLS and YYNGEE. The CDR3 is 12 residues long. CDR3 nucleotides: TGTGCCAGCAGCGCCGGACAGTATGAAGCTTTCTTT. Translated, it gives CASSAGQYEAFF.